This record looks at one T cell receptor beta chain sequence and its context. No antigen is known for it. PCR amplification relied on 60 Vbeta primers (plus 13 Jbeta primers). Here immunoSEQ multiplex PCR was the method, and the copy in TCRdb shows in-frame clones only, minus some. The sample has over 150,000 clones; roughly four fifths are singletons. This sample was included in a study of cytomegalovirus exposure and HLA in healthy donors. Germline V gene lookup returns CDR1 SGDLS and CDR2 YYNGEE. V was clipped by 1 base and J by 8 bases, with 13 bases between them. There are 14 residues in the CDR3. Broader study findings: A list of roughly 160 TCR beta chains associated with cytomegalovirus was given.

This TCR was sampled from a girl aged 2 to 10 in good health and CMV-seropositive. V and J are TRBV9 and TRBJ2-1; D perhaps matches TRBD2 (5 bases). The sequencing sample was made of PBMCs. CDR3 loop: CASSVSGSSDEQFF. The CDR3 DNA sequence: TGTGCCAGCAGCGTAAGCGGCTCCAGCGATGAGCAGTTCTTC.